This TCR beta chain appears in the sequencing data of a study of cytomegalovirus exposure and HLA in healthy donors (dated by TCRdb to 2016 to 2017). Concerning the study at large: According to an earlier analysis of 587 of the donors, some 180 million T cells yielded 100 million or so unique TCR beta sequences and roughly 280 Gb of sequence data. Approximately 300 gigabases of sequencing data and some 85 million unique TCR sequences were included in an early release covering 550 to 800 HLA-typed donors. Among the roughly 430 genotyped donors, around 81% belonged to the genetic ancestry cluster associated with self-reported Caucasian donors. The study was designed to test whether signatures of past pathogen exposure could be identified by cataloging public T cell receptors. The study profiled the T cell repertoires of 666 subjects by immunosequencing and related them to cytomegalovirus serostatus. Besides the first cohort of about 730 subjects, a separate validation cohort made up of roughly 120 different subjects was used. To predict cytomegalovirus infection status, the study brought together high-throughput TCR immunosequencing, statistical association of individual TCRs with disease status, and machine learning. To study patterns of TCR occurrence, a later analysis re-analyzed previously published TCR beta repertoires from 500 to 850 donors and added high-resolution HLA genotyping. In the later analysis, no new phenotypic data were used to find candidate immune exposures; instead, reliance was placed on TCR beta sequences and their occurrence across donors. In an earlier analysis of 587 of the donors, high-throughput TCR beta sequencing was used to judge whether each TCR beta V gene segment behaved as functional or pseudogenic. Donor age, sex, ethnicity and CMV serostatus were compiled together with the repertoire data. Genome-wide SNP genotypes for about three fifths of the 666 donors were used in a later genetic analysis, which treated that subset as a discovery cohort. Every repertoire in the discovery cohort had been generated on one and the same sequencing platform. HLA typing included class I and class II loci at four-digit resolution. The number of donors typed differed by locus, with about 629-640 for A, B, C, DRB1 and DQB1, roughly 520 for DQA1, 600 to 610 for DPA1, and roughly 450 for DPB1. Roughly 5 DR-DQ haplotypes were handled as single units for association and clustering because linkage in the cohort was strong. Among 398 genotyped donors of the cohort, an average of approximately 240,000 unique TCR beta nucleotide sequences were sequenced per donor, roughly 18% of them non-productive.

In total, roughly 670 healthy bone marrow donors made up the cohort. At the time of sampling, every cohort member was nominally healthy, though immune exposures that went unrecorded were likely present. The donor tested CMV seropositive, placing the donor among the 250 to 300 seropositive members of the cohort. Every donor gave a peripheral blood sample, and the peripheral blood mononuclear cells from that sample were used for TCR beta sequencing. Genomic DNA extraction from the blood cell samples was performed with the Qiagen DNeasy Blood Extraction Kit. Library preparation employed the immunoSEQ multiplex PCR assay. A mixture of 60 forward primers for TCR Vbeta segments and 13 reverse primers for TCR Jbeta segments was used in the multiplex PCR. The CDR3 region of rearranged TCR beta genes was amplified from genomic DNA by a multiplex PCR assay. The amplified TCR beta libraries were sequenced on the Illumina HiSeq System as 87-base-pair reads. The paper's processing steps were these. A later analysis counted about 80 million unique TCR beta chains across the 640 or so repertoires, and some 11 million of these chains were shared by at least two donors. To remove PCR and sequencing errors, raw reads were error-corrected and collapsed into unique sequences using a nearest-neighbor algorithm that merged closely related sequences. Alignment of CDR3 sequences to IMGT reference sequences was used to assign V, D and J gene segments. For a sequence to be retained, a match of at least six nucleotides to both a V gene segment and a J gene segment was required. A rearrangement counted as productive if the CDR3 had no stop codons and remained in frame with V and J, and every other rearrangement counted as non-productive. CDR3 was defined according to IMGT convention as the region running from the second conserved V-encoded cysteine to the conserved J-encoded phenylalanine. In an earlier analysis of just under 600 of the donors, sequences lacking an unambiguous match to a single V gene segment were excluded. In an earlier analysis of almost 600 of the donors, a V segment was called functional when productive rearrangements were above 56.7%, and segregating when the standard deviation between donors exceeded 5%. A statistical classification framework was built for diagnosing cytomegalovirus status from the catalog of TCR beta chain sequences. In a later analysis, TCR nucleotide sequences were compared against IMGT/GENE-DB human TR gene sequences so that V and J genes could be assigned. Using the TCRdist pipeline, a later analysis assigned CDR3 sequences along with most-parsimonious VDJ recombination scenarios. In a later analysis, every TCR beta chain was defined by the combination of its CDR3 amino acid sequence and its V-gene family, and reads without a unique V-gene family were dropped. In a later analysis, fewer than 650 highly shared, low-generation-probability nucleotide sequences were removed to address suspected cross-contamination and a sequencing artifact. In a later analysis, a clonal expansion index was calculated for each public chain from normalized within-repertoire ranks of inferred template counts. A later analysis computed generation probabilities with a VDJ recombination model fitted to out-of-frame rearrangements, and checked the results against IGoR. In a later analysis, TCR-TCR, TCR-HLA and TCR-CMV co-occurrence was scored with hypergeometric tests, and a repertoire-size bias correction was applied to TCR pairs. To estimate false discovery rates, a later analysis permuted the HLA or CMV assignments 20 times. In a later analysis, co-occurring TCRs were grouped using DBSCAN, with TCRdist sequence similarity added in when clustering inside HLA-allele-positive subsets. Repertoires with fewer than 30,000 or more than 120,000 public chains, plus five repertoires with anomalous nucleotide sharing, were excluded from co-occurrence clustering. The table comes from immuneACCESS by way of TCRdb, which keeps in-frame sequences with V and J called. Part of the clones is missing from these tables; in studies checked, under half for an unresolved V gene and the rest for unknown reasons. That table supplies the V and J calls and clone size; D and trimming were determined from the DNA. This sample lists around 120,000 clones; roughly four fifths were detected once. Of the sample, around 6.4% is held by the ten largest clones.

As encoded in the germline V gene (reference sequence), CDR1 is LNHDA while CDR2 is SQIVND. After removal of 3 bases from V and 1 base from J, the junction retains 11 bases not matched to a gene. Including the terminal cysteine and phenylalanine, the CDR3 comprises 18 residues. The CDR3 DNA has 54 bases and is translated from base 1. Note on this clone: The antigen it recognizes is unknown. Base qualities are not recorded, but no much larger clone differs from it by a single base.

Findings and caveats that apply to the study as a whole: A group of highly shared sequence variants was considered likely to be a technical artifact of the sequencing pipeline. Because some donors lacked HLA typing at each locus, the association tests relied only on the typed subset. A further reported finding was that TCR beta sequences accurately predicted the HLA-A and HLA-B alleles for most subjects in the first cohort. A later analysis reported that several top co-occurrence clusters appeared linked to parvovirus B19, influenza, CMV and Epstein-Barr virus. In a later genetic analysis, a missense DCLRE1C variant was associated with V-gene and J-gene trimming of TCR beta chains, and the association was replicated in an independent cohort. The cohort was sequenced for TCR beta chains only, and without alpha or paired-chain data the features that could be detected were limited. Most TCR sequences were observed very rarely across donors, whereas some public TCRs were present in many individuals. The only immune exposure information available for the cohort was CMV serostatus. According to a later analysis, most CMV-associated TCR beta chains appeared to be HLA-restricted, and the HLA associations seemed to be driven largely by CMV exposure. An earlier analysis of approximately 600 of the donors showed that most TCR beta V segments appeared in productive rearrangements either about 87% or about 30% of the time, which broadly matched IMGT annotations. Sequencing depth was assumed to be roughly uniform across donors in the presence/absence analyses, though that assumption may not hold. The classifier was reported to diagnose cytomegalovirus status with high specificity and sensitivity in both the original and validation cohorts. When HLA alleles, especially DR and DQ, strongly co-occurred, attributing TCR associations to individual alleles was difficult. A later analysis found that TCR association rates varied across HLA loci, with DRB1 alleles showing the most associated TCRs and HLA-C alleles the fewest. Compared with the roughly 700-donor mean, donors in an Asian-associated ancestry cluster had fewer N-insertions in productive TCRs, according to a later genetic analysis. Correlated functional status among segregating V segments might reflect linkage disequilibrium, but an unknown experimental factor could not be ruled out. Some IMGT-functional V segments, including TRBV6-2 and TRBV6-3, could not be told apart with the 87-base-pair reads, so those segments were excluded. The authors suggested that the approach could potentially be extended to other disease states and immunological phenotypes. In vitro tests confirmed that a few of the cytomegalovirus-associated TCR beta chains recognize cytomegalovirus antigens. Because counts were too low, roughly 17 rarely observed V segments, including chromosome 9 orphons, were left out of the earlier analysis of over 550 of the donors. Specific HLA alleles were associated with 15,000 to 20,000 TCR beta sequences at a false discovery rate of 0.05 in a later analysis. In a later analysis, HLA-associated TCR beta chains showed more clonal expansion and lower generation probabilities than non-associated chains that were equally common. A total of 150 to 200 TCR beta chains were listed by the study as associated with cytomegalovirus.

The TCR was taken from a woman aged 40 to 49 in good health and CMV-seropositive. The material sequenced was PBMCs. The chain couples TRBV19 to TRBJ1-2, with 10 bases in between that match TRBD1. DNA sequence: TGTGCCAGTAGTATCTCTGTCGTCCGGGACAGGGGTAACTATGGCTACACCTTC. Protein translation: CASSISVVRDRGNYGYTF.